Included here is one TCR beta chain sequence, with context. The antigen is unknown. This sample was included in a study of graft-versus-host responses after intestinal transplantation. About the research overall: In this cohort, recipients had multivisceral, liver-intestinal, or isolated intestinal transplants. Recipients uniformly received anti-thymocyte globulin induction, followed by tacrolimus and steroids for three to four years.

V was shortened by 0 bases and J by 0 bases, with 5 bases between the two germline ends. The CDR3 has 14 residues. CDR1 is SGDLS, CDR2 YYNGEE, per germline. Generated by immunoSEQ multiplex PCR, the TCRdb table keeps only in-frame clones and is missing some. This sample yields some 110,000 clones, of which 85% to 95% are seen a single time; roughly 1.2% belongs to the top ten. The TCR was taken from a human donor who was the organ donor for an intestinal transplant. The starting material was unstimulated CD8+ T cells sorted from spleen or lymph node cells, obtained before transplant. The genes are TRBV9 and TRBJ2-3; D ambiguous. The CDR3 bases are TGTGCCAGCAGCGTAGAAACTAGCACAGATACGCAGTATTTT. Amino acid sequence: CASSVETSTDTQYF. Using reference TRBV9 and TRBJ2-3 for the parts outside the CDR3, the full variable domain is DSGVTQTPKHLITATGQRVTLRCSPRSGDLSVYWYQQSLDQGLQFLIQYYNGEERAKGNILERFSAQQFPDLHSELNLSSLELGDSALYFCASSVETSTDTQYFGPGTRLTVL.